These 24 T cell receptor beta chains were sequenced from one sample in a study of blood T cell repertoires in COVID-19. Repertoires were generated with immunoSEQ multiplex PCR, while TCRdb's copy carries only in-frame clones and drops some. The table records around 170,000 clones, under 85% of them present only once. Material: peripheral blood. The receptors originated from a man in his 70s who had recovered from COVID-19.

The J gene is TRBJ2-3, the V gene TRBV24-1; tentative D call: TRBD1 (5 bases). With 9 bases removed from V and 0 bases from J, the gap between germline ends came to 6 bases. CDR3 length: 12 amino acids. Germline CDR1 is KGHDR and CDR2 is SFDVKD. DNA for the CDR3: TGTGCCACCGGGGCTAGCACAGATACGCAGTATTTT. Its translation: CATGASTDTQYF.

J is TRBJ2-1 and V is TRBV2, with D maybe TRBD2 (5 bases). This CDR3 has 14 amino acids. V gave up 6 bases and J gave up 4 bases, with 13 bases separating them. CDR1 and CDR2 (germline): SNHLY, FYNNEI. DNA of the CDR3: TGTGCCAGCAGGCCCGTCGGCGGGTACAATGAGCAGTTCTTC. It specifies CASRPVGGYNEQFF. Full variable domain (remainder filled in from reference TRBV2 and TRBJ2-1): EPEVTQTPSHQVTQMGQEVILRCVPISNHLYFYWYRQILGQKVEFLVSFYNNEISEKSEIFDDQFSVERPDGSNFTLKIRSTKLEDSAMYFCASRPVGGYNEQFFGPGTRLTVL.

V usage is TRBV10-3 and J usage is TRBJ1-1; D unresolved. V lost 0 bases to trimming and J lost 2 bases, with 10 bases between them. Germline V CDR1 and CDR2: ENHRY, SYGVKD. The CDR3 covers 15 residues. Here the CDR3 DNA reads TGTGCCATCAGTGAGTCGGGCAGAATTAACACTGAAGCTTTCTTT. Residues: CAISESGRINTEAFF.

The chain couples TRBV5-4 to TRBJ1-2; D uncertain. V shed 9 bases and J shed 0 bases, with 15 bases lying between them. The CDR3 contains 14 residues. CDR1 and CDR2 from the germline V gene are SGHNT and YYREEE (reference sequence). CDR3 DNA sequence: TGTGCCACCGCGGAGGGCCCCACTAACTATGGCTACACCTTC. Translated, it gives CATAEGPTNYGYTF.

This chain connects TRBV4-1 to TRBJ2-1; no clear D. The V end lost 0 bases, the J end lost 6 bases, and 9 bases lay between the germline ends. The CDR3 is 14 amino acids. The germline gives CDR1 MGHRA, CDR2 YSYEKL. DNA of the CDR3: TGCGCCAGCAGCCAAGACAGTGGCGGCAATGAGCAGTTCTTC. This codes for CASSQDSGGNEQFF.

The J gene is TRBJ1-4, the V gene TRBV28; 7 bases agree with TRBD1. This CDR3 is built from 14 residues. Germline V CDR1 and CDR2: MDHEN, SYDVKM. V lost 4 bases, J lost 8 bases, and 7 bases stayed unmatched. CDR3 in DNA: TGTGCCAGCAGTTCCCCAGGGGGTGGGGAAAAACTGTTTTTT. Its protein product is CASSSPGGGEKLFF.

The chain couples TRBV19 to TRBJ1-6; 7 bases agree with TRBD1. The CDR3 sequence is 16 residues long. Germline values: CDR1 LNHDA, CDR2 SQIVND (reference sequence). The junction had 14 bases not matched to a gene; V was cut back by 6 bases and J by 9 bases. The CDR3 reads CASSPEGAGFASPLHF. CDR3 bases: TGTGCCAGTAGCCCCGAGGGGGCCGGGTTTGCTTCACCCCTCCACTTT.

The chain is built from TRBV5-5 and TRBJ1-2; D is unclear. The CDR3 totals 14 residues. From germline, CDR1 is SGHKS and CDR2 YYEKEE (reference sequence). Between the trimmed V and J ends, which lost 0 bases and 0 bases, there was a span of 6 bases. CDR3 protein: CASSLVATNYGYTF. Written as DNA, the CDR3 is TGTGCCAGCAGCTTGGTCGCGACTAACTATGGCTACACCTTC.

The sample holds one count of this clone. The chain combines TRBV6-1 with TRBJ2-1; TRBD1 is a possible D gene (6 bases). Trimming took off 1 base at V and 8 bases at J, with 18 bases between the two ends. From germline, CDR1 is MNHNS and CDR2 SASEGT. The CDR3 spans 16 residues. The CDR3 region has the DNA TGTGCCAGCAGTGAAGGGGGGCTAGCCCTAGGGTATGAGCAGTTCTTC. Protein: CASSEGGLALGYEQFF.

The rearrangement links TRBV5-6 to TRBJ2-2, with D possibly TRBD2 on 6 matching bases. CDR3 size: 17 residues. V gave up 0 bases and J gave up 9 bases, with 21 bases separating them. Germline CDR1 and CDR2: SGHDT and YYEEEE. This CDR3 is CASSLGGTRSLVWELFF. The DNA for the CDR3 is TGTGCCAGCAGCTTGGGAGGGACTCGTTCCCTTGTTTGGGAGCTGTTTTTT.

The sample holds many counts of this clone. The chain recombines TRBV2 with TRBJ2-1; maybe TRBD2 (7 bases). CDR1 and CDR2 (germline): SNHLY, FYNNEI. Deletions cut 4 bases from V and 5 bases from J, with 24 bases between. The CDR3 has 18 residues. In nucleotides, the CDR3 is TGTGCCAGCAGTGGGGGCGATATAGTGCGGGGGCGTCACAATGAGCAGTTCTTC. Translation gives CASSGGDIVRGRHNEQFF. Looking up the rest from reference TRBV2 and TRBJ2-1 gives the full variable domain: EPEVTQTPSHQVTQMGQEVILRCVPISNHLYFYWYRQILGQKVEFLVSFYNNEISEKSEIFDDQFSVERPDGSNFTLKIRSTKLEDSAMYFCASSGGDIVRGRHNEQFFGPGTRLTVL.

This rearrangement joins TRBV12-3 or TRBV12-4 to TRBJ2-5, with D unresolved. This CDR3 is built from 13 residues. V lost 4 bases and J lost 0, with 6 bases in between. CDR3 DNA sequence: TGTGCCAGCAGTTCGGGTTACCAAGAGACCCAGTACTTC. Its protein is CASSSGYQETQYF.

The rearrangement uses TRBV11-2 and TRBJ1-6; no firm D call. Germline CDR1 reads SGHAT; CDR2 reads FQNNGV. CDR3 length equals 12 residues. V was shortened by 7 bases and J by 10 bases, with 11 bases between the two germline ends. Here the CDR3 reads CASTLSGSPLHF. CDR3 DNA sequence: TGTGCCAGCACACTTTCGGGATCACCCCTCCACTTT.

This chain joins TRBV3-1 (or the pseudogene TRBV3-2) and TRBJ2-5, with 9 bases lining up with TRBD1. V was clipped by 3 bases and J by 5 bases; unmatched bases: 1. There are 13 residues in the CDR3. From germline, CDR1 is LGHDT and CDR2 YNNKEL (reference sequence). The CDR3 loop reads CASSQGTGETQYF. In nucleotides, the CDR3 is TGTGCCAGCAGCCAGGGGACAGGGGAGACCCAGTACTTC.

The chain recombines TRBV24-1 with TRBJ2-3, with 8 positions matching TRBD1. Germline V lookup: CDR1 KGHDR, CDR2 SFDVKD. This CDR3 has 14 residues. V was pared by 3 bases and J by 4 bases, with 2 bases of the junction left unmatched. CDR3 region: CATSDQQGADTQYF. The CDR3 coding sequence is TGTGCCACCAGTGATCAACAGGGGGCAGATACGCAGTATTTT.

In nucleotides, the CDR3 is TGTGCCAGTAGTACGATTACTAGCGGGAGTTCAGATACGCAGTATTTT. Protein product: CASSTITSGSSDTQYF. This chain uses TRBV19 with TRBJ2-3; 11 bases match TRBD2. The junction had 7 bases not matched to a gene; V was cut back by 4 bases and J by 4 bases. The CDR3 runs to 16 residues. CDR1 is LNHDA and CDR2 is SQIVND in the germline V gene (reference sequence).

This clone was seen just once. The rearrangement links TRBV18 to TRBJ1-4, with TRBD1 as a possible D gene (5 bases). Germline CDR1 reads KGHSH; CDR2 reads LQKENI. V dropped 0 bases and J dropped 8 bases, with 10 bases sitting between them. This CDR3 is built from 14 residues. CDR3 sequence (DNA): TGTGCCAGCTCACCACCGACGGGGGAAGAAAAACTGTTTTTT. It is translated as CASSPPTGEEKLFF. Full variable domain (outside the CDR3, taken from reference TRBV18 and TRBJ1-4): NAGVMQNPRHLVRRRGQEARLRCSPMKGHSHVYWYRQLPEEGLKFMVYLQKENIIDESGMPKERFSAEFPKEGPSILRIQQVVRGDSAAYFCASSPPTGEEKLFFGSGTQLSVL.

V gene TRBV28 combines with J gene TRBJ2-7, with 7 bases aligning to TRBD1. Per the germline V gene, CDR1 is MDHEN and CDR2 is SYDVKM. Trimming cost V 6 bases and J 3 bases; bases outside gene matches: 11. The CDR3 spans 15 residues. Here the CDR3 DNA reads TGTGCCAGCAGCTTTCTTACAGGGGCGGTCTACGAGCAGTACTTC. It translates to CASSFLTGAVYEQYF.

The rearrangement links TRBV9 to TRBJ2-1; 10 bases agree with TRBD2. The CDR3 has 16 residues. After removal of 3 bases from V and 0 bases from J, the junction contained 3 bases not matched to a gene. Germline CDR1 reads SGDLS; CDR2 reads YYNGEE. In DNA form, the CDR3 reads TGTGCCAGCAGCGCCCCTAGCGGGAGCTCCTACAATGAGCAGTTCTTC. It translates to CASSAPSGSSYNEQFF.

This clone was seen just once. This chain joins TRBV18 and TRBJ2-1, with 11 bases aligning to TRBD2. The germline V gene encodes CDR1 KGHSH and CDR2 LQKENI. The CDR3 has 15 residues. The V segment lost 7 bases and the J segment 10 bases; nucleotides outside the gene matches: 12. In DNA, the CDR3 is TGTGCCAGCTTGTTCGGGACTAGCGGCCTTGGGGAGCAGTTCTTC. Translation gives CASLFGTSGLGEQFF.

The V and J genes are TRBV28 and TRBJ2-1, with 9 bases fitting TRBD2. This CDR3 is 19 amino acids long. Unmatched junction bases numbered 18, after V lost 2 bases and J lost 7 bases. Looked up from germline, CDR1 is MDHEN and CDR2 is SYDVKM. DNA for the CDR3: TGTGCCAGCAGTTTAGTTACTAGCGGGTACGGCCCCCGCAGTAATGAGCAGTTCTTC. Translation: CASSLVTSGYGPRSNEQFF.

The chain links TRBV19 to TRBJ1-2, with 12 bases aligning to TRBD1. CDR1 LNHDA and CDR2 SQIVND come from the germline V gene (reference sequence). CDR3 length: 16 amino acids. V trimming: 7 bases; J trimming: 0 bases; junction bases outside the gene matches: 6. The CDR3 spells CASTGQGALPNYGYTF. The CDR3 DNA reads as TGTGCCAGTACGGGACAGGGGGCCCTTCCTAACTATGGCTACACCTTC.

This sequence joins TRBV6-5 and TRBJ1-2; 8 bases are shared with TRBD1. V lost 0 bases and J lost 2; bases outside the gene matches: 2. This CDR3 comprises 15 residues. CDR1 and CDR2 from the germline V gene are MNHEY and SVGAGI. As DNA, the CDR3 is TGTGCCAGCAGTTACTCACGGGACAGGAACTATGGCTACACCTTC. This gives the protein CASSYSRDRNYGYTF.

The J gene is TRBJ2-7, the V gene TRBV2; D perhaps matches TRBD2 (7 bases). Germline CDR1 and CDR2: SNHLY and FYNNEI. This CDR3 comprises 14 residues. V was shortened by 3 bases and J by 4 bases, with 13 bases between the two germline ends. For the CDR3, the DNA is TGTGCCAGCAGTGACGGCAGGGGAGGGTACGAGCAGTACTTC. This sequence encodes CASSDGRGGYEQYF.